Shown below are 24 T cell receptor beta chains from a single sample sequenced in a study of blood T cell repertoires in COVID-19. The method was immunoSEQ multiplex PCR; TCRdb's version includes in-frame clones alone and lacks a portion of them. The sample gives 210,000 or so clones, around 89% of which show up once; roughly 3% is in the top ten. The sample taken for sequencing was peripheral blood. The receptors come from a man aged 25 to 40 with COVID-19, enrolled during active disease.

The rearrangement joins TRBV5-4 to TRBJ1-5; 7 bases align to TRBD1. CDR1 is SGHNT and CDR2 is YYREEE in the germline V gene (reference sequence). J gave up 3 bases and V 4 bases, and 10 bases lay outside the gene matches. CDR3 length equals 16 residues. The CDR3 protein is CASSDRDGRNNQPQHF. The CDR3 nucleotides are TGTGCCAGCAGCGACAGGGACGGGAGAAACAATCAGCCCCAGCATTTT. The full variable domain, in which reference TRBV5-4 and TRBJ1-5 provide the parts outside the CDR3, is ETGVTQSPTHLIKTRGQQVTLRCSSQSGHNTVSWYQQALGQGPQFIFQYYREEENGRGNFPPRFSGLQFPNYSSELNVNALELDDSALYLCASSDRDGRNNQPQHFGDGTRLSIL.

The rearrangement joins TRBV7-9 to TRBJ1-5; D unclear. The CDR3 is made up of 14 amino acids. Germline loops: CDR1 SEHNR, CDR2 FQNEAQ (reference sequence). Trimming removed 6 bases from V and 4 bases from J, with 13 bases in between. As DNA, the CDR3 is TGTGCCAGCAGTCCCACAGAAAATAATCAGCCCCAGCATTTT. It yields the protein CASSPTENNQPQHF. The full variable domain, in which reference TRBV7-9 and TRBJ1-5 provide the parts outside the CDR3, is DTGVSQNPRHKITKRGQNVTFRCDPISEHNRLYWYRQTLGQGPEFLTYFQNEAQLEKSRLLSDRFSAERPKGSFSTLEIQRTEQGDSAMYLCASSPTENNQPQHFGDGTRLSIL.

V gene TRBV5-1 combines with J gene TRBJ2-3; possibly TRBD2 for D (5 bases). Trimming left V 4 bases short and J 3 bases short, with 15 bases between. From germline, CDR1 is SGHRS and CDR2 YFSETQ. The CDR3 length is 15 residues. The CDR3 coding sequence is TGCGCCAGCAGCCTTAGAGGGCCGGGGACAGATACGCAGTATTTT. Protein: CASSLRGPGTDTQYF.

The chain uses TRBV27 and TRBJ2-5, with 8 bases aligning to TRBD1. Germline CDR1 and CDR2: MNHEY and SMNVEV (reference sequence). The J segment lost 2 bases and the V segment lost 6 bases, leaving 8 bases of the junction unmatched. The CDR3 sequence is 15 residues long. CDR3 amino acids: CASSSQGAGQETQYF. In DNA, the CDR3 is TGTGCCAGCAGCTCCCAGGGGGCGGGGCAAGAGACCCAGTACTTC.

The chain joins TRBV24-1 to TRBJ2-1, with 8 bases that match TRBD2. This CDR3 is built from 16 residues. Trimming removed 9 bases from V and 5 bases from J; junction bases left unmatched: 14. Germline lookup yields CDR1 KGHDR and CDR2 SFDVKD. DNA of the CDR3: TGTGCCACCCCGCCGGGAACTAGCGGAGATCACAATGAGCAGTTCTTC. Protein: CATPPGTSGDHNEQFF.

This chain uses TRBV7-2 with TRBJ1-2; tentative D call: TRBD1 (6 bases). CDR1 is SGHTA, CDR2 FQGNSA, per germline. The ends were cut back, 4 bases at V and 2 bases at J, with 11 bases in the middle. CDR3 length: 14 residues. CDR3 nucleotide sequence: TGTGCCAGCAGCTCCGGGACACCCAACTATGGCTACACCTTC. Its protein is CASSSGTPNYGYTF. Full variable domain (remainder filled in from reference TRBV7-2 and TRBJ1-2): GAGVSQSPSNKVTEKGKDVELRCDPISGHTALYWYRQSLGQGLEFLIYFQGNSAPDKSGLPSDRFSAERTGGSVSTLTIQRTQQEDSAVYLCASSSGTPNYGYTFGSGTRLTVV.

The V gene is TRBV5-5, the J gene TRBJ1-6, with a possible D match to TRBD1 (6 bases). This CDR3 spans 15 amino acids. From germline, CDR1 is SGHKS and CDR2 YYEKEE (reference sequence). V dropped 0 bases and J dropped 9 bases, with 13 bases sitting between them. CDR3 region: CASSLVGALGSPLHF. The CDR3 nucleotides read TGTGCCAGCAGCTTGGTGGGGGCGCTGGGTTCACCCCTCCACTTT.

In this sample, this clone turned up a few times. V and J are TRBV11-2 and TRBJ2-2, with a tentative D call TRBD2 (6 bases). Germline V gene lookup returns CDR1 SGHAT and CDR2 FQNNGV. Trimming pared 1 base from V and 6 bases from J, leaving 12 bases between. This CDR3 comprises 15 residues. The CDR3 coding sequence is TGTGCCAGCAGCTTAGTTAGAGGAGGGGCCGGGGAGCTGTTTTTT. Translated, it gives CASSLVRGGAGELFF.

V usage is TRBV27 and J usage is TRBJ2-4; D is unresolved. The CDR3 has 16 residues. Germline CDR1 reads MNHEY; CDR2 reads SMNVEV (reference sequence). V was shortened by 1 base and J by 7 bases, with 17 bases between the two germline ends. The chain's CDR3 is CASSLFRRTRFNIQYF. The CDR3 DNA reads as TGTGCCAGCAGTTTATTCAGGCGAACGAGATTTAACATTCAGTACTTC.

The V call is TRBV11-2, the J call TRBJ2-3, with D possibly TRBD1 on 6 matching bases. The length of the CDR3 is 16 residues. Trimming took 0 bases from V and 4 from J, leaving 14 bases between them. Germline lookup yields CDR1 SGHAT and CDR2 FQNNGV. CDR3 sequence (DNA): TGTGCCAGCAGCTTAGAATACAGGGTAGTGGCAGATACGCAGTATTTT. It encodes CASSLEYRVVADTQYF.

This sequence joins TRBV28 and TRBJ1-5, with 11 bases aligning to TRBD1. Trimming took 4 bases from V and 2 from J; bases not matched to a gene: 10. The CDR3 loop spans 18 amino acids. Germline lookup yields CDR1 MDHEN and CDR2 SYDVKM. In nucleotides, the CDR3 is TGTGCCAGCAGTTCATACGGACAGGGGGCGGTAGGCAATCAGCCCCAGCATTTT. Its translation: CASSSYGQGAVGNQPQHF.

The chain joins TRBV7-2 to TRBJ2-1; D is perhaps TRBD1 (5 bases). CDR1 and CDR2 (germline): SGHTA, FQGNSA. This CDR3 is built from 13 residues. Trimming pared 4 bases from V and 6 bases from J, leaving 10 bases between. The DNA of the CDR3 is TGTGCCAGCAGCTCAAACCAGGGCAATGAGCAGTTCTTC. Translated: CASSSNQGNEQFF.

The chain is built from TRBV27 and TRBJ1-5; maybe TRBD1 (6 bases). Trimming shortened V by 3 bases and J by 7 bases, and 28 bases separated the two germline ends. CDR1 is MNHEY and CDR2 is SMNVEV in the germline V gene (reference sequence). CDR3 size: 19 residues. Here the CDR3 reads CASSFRPPGGALDWQPQHF. The CDR3 DNA sequence: TGTGCCAGCAGTTTCCGACCCCCGGGGGGGGCTCTTGATTGGCAGCCCCAGCATTTT.

The chain employs TRBV4-1 and TRBJ1-2; D gene uncertain. The CDR3 length is 14 residues. Germline CDR1 MGHRA, CDR2 YSYEKL. V lost 1 base to trimming and J lost 4 bases, with 10 bases between them. DNA of the CDR3: TGCGCCAGCAGCCAAGTGTTTGGGCCCTATGGCTACACCTTC. It encodes CASSQVFGPYGYTF.

This chain connects TRBV9 to TRBJ2-7, with D possibly TRBD2 on 5 matching bases. CDR1 is SGDLS and CDR2 is YYNGEE in the germline V gene. V was clipped by 0 bases and J by 4 bases, with 8 bases between them. The CDR3 is 13 amino acids. CDR3 loop: CASSVEDSYEQYF. The CDR3 DNA reads TGTGCCAGCAGCGTAGAGGACTCTTACGAGCAGTACTTC. The variable domain in full, with the rest retrieved from reference TRBV9 and TRBJ2-7, is DSGVTQTPKHLITATGQRVTLRCSPRSGDLSVYWYQQSLDQGLQFLIQYYNGEERAKGNILERFSAQQFPDLHSELNLSSLELGDSALYFCASSVEDSYEQYFGPGTRLTVT.

The genes are TRBV19 and TRBJ2-1, with a possible D match to TRBD2 (5 bases). V lost 3 bases and J 4 bases, leaving 16 bases between the germline ends. The CDR3 runs 16 residues. Germline CDR1 and CDR2: LNHDA and SQIVND (reference sequence). This chain's CDR3 is CASSMDPGSGYNEQFF. CDR3 in DNA: TGTGCCAGTAGTATGGATCCGGGATCGGGTTACAATGAGCAGTTCTTC. Using reference TRBV19 and TRBJ2-1 for the parts outside the CDR3, the full variable domain is DGGITQSPKYLFRKEGQNVTLSCEQNLNHDAMYWYRQDPGQGLRLIYYSQIVNDFQKGDIAEGYSVSREKKESFPLTVTSAQKNPTAFYLCASSMDPGSGYNEQFFGPGTRLTVL.

The chain is built from TRBV12-3 or TRBV12-4 and TRBJ1-4, with D possibly TRBD1 on 5 matching bases. Trimming took off 6 bases at V and 7 bases at J, with 12 bases between the two ends. The CDR3 extends over 13 amino acids. CDR3 nucleotide sequence: TGTGCCAGCAGCCCCCAGGGAAGTGAAAAACTGTTTTTT. It codes for CASSPQGSEKLFF.

This rearrangement joins TRBV11-3 to TRBJ2-3; TRBD1 is a possible D gene (5 bases). V lost 3 bases to trimming and J lost 3 bases, with 7 bases between them. The CDR3 length is 13 residues. The germline V gene has CDR1 SGHNT and CDR2 YENEEA. CDR3 amino acids: CASSLPGTDTQYF. DNA for the CDR3: TGTGCCAGCAGCTTGCCAGGGACAGATACGCAGTATTTT. The variable domain in full, completed from reference TRBV11-3 and TRBJ2-3, reads EAGVVQSPRYKIIEKKQPVAFWCNPISGHNTLYWYLQNLGQGPELLIRYENEEAVDDSQLPKDRFSAERLKGVDSTLKIQPAELGDSAVYLCASSLPGTDTQYFGPGTRLTVL.

The J gene is TRBJ2-1, the V gene TRBV15; TRBD2 aligns across 10 bases. The trim removed 0 bases at V and 5 bases at J, leaving 10 bases unmatched. Germline V gene data show CDR1 as LNHNV and CDR2 as YYDKDF (reference sequence). The CDR3 is 18 amino acids. For the CDR3, the DNA is TGTGCCACCAGCAGAGATCTCGGAGCGGGGGGGGCCCACAATGAGCAGTTCTTC. The encoded protein is CATSRDLGAGGAHNEQFF.

V usage is TRBV27 and J usage is TRBJ1-5; D might be TRBD1 (6 bases). This CDR3 is built from 18 residues. Germline V lookup: CDR1 MNHEY, CDR2 SMNVEV (reference sequence). The germline V and J ends were trimmed by 0 bases and 4 bases, with 19 bases remaining between them. The CDR3 here is CASSLSIPQTGKNQPQHF. Here the CDR3 DNA reads TGTGCCAGCAGTTTATCGATCCCCCAAACAGGGAAAAATCAGCCCCAGCATTTT.

The rearrangement links TRBV14 to TRBJ1-2; 8 bases are a match to TRBD1. The CDR3 contains 13 residues. Germline CDR1 and CDR2: SGHDN and FVKESK. V lost 3 bases to trimming and J lost 5 bases; unmatched junction nucleotides: 2. The CDR3: CASSQDRAYGYTF. DNA for the CDR3: TGTGCCAGCAGCCAGGACAGGGCTTATGGCTACACCTTC.

This clone turned up a few times. The chain is built from TRBV3-1 (or the pseudogene TRBV3-2) and TRBJ1-2, with 8 bases identical to TRBD1. CDR3 length: 13 amino acids. Trimming took 4 bases from V and 8 from J; bases not matched to a gene: 6. Per germline, CDR1 LGHDT and CDR2 YNNKEL (reference sequence). CDR3 sequence reads: CASSLGQGSGYTF. DNA of the CDR3: TGTGCCAGCAGCCTAGGACAGGGTTCCGGCTACACCTTC.

This chain joins TRBV7-9 and TRBJ1-2; TRBD1 aligns across 9 bases. The CDR3 extends over 15 amino acids. CDR1 is SEHNR and CDR2 is FQNEAQ in the germline V gene (reference sequence). With 5 bases clipped from V and 0 bases from J, the junction kept 4 bases outside the gene matches. CDR3 sequence (DNA): TGTGCCAGCAGCGTAACAGGGGGCTCTAACTATGGCTACACCTTC. It translates to CASSVTGGSNYGYTF.

V is TRBV7-8 and J is TRBJ1-2, with D maybe TRBD1 (5 bases). With 8 bases removed from V and 8 bases from J, the gap between germline ends came to 21 bases. The CDR3 covers 14 residues. Per germline, CDR1 SGHVS and CDR2 FQNEAQ. The CDR3 DNA sequence: TGTGCCAGCGAGGAGGGGCAGCGCCTGAGCGGCTACACCTTC. This codes for CASEEGQRLSGYTF.